The rows below give T cell receptor beta chains drawn from one sample of a study of cytomegalovirus exposure and HLA in healthy donors. TCRdb's copy holds only in-frame clones and misses some; the assay was immunoSEQ multiplex PCR. The sample has 170,000 or so clones, under 80% seen once. The specimen was PBMCs. The receptors come from a woman aged 45-59 years in good health and CMV-seropositive. The CDR3 runs from the conserved cysteine through the conserved F or W. The D gene is left open where the match is weak. Size is omitted from some rows. Given values are once, few, many or a class for expanded clones.

size	D	V	J	CDR3	DNA
-	-	TRBV27	TRBJ2-7	CASSSDLRGPSYEQYF	TGTGCCAGCAGCTCTGATCTCAGGGGACCTTCCTACGAGCAGTACTTC
once	-	TRBV5-1	TRBJ2-7	CASSLGPTTYEQYF	TGCGCCAGCAGCTTAGGTCCCACTACCTACGAGCAGTACTTC
-	-	TRBV4-2	TRBJ2-7	CASSQNPFGGLEEQYF	TGTGCCAGCAGCCAAAATCCATTCGGGGGATTAGAGGAGCAGTACTTC
once	-	TRBV5-6	TRBJ2-7	CASSPGPGDTYEQYF	TGTGCCAGCAGCCCCGGTCCGGGGGATACCTACGAGCAGTACTTC
-	-	TRBV30	TRBJ2-1	CAWGFTGSNFF	TGTGCCTGGGGCTTTACAGGGTCCAACTTCTTC
-	-	TRBV5-6	TRBJ1-1	CASSLGRGEAFF	TGTGCCAGCAGCCTTGGGAGGGGAGAAGCTTTCTTT
-	-	TRBV12-5	TRBJ2-3	CASGLDVLVDTQYF	TGTGCTAGTGGTTTGGATGTCCTCGTGGATACGCAGTATTTT
-	TRBD1	TRBV10-3	TRBJ1-5	CAISENDRGGNQPQHF	TGTGCCATCAGTGAGAACGACAGGGGGGGCAATCAGCCCCAGCATTTT
few	TRBD1	TRBV11-2	TRBJ1-3	CASSARTGGISGNTIYF	TGTGCCAGCAGCGCACGGACAGGGGGAATCTCTGGAAACACCATATATTTT
-	-	TRBV7-9	TRBJ1-4	CASSLYDRPTNEKLFF	TGTGCCAGCAGCTTGTATGACAGGCCGACTAATGAAAAACTGTTTTTT
-	-	TRBV5-1	TRBJ1-2	CASSFRDINYGYTF	TGCGCCAGCAGCTTCCGGGACATCAACTATGGCTACACCTTC
-	TRBD1	TRBV7-9	TRBJ1-1	CASQGASEAFF	TGTGCCAGTCAGGGGGCGAGTGAAGCTTTCTTT
many	-	TRBV6-7	TRBJ2-7	CASSYVLNSSSYEQYF	TGTGCCAGCAGTTACGTTCTCAACAGTTCGTCCTACGAGCAGTACTTC
-	TRBD1	TRBV7-6	TRBJ1-1	CASSLQGTGGSGGTEAFF	TGTGCCAGCAGCTTACAAGGGACAGGGGGATCAGGTGGGACTGAAGCTTTCTTT
-	TRBD1	TRBV29-1	TRBJ1-2	CSVEGGRGLGYGYTF	TGCAGCGTTGAAGGGGGAAGGGGGCTAGGCTATGGCTACACCTTC
-	-	TRBV5-5	TRBJ2-5	CASSPRLGGETQYF	TGTGCCAGCAGCCCCAGACTTGGAGGGGAGACCCAGTACTTC
-	-	TRBV4-1	TRBJ1-6	CASSQLPHGLTSPISPLHF	TGCGCCAGCAGCCAACTACCTCATGGGCTAACTAGTCCGATTTCACCCCTCCACTTT
once	-	TRBV12-2	TRBJ1-4	CASRSSGPEKLFF	TGTGCAAGTCGCTCCTCGGGTCCTGAAAAACTGTTTTTT
-	TRBD2	TRBV27	TRBJ2-6	CASSLVAGGILSGANVLTF	TGTGCCAGCAGTTTAGTAGCGGGGGGGATCCTTTCTGGGGCCAACGTCCTGACTTTC
few	TRBD2	TRBV4-2	TRBJ2-7	CASSRAGGPGYEQYF	TGTGCCAGCAGCCGAGCGGGGGGGCCGGGATACGAGCAGTACTTC
-	-	TRBV5-1	TRBJ1-5	CASSLGQSNQPQHF	TGCGCCAGCAGCCTCGGACAGAGCAATCAGCCCCAGCATTTT
-	-	TRBV13	TRBJ2-1	CASSSLGMGGASNEQFF	TGTGCCAGCAGCTCATTGGGGATGGGGGGGGCCTCAAATGAGCAGTTCTTC
-	-	TRBV29-1	TRBJ2-1	CSVEGKSSYNEQFF	TGCAGCGTTGAGGGCAAGAGCTCCTACAATGAGCAGTTCTTC
-	TRBD2	TRBV5-1	TRBJ2-7	CASSLDQTSGGLYEQYF	TGCGCCAGCAGCTTGGACCAGACTAGCGGGGGGCTTTACGAGCAGTACTTC
-	TRBD2	TRBV6-4	TRBJ2-2	CASSKTGGRTGELFF	TGTGCCAGCAGCAAAACGGGGGGACGGACCGGGGAGCTGTTTTTT
-	-	TRBV6-7	TRBJ2-7	CASSYSVGSRRRGFYEQYF	TGTGCCAGCAGTTACTCGGTTGGGTCCCGACGGAGAGGGTTCTACGAGCAGTACTTC
once	-	TRBV4-2	TRBJ2-2	CASSQGSYPNTGELFF	TGTGCCAGCAGCCAAGGGTCCTACCCGAACACCGGGGAGCTGTTTTTT
once	-	TRBV19	TRBJ1-1	CASSMAGVNTEAFF	TGTGCCAGTAGTATGGCAGGGGTGAACACTGAAGCTTTCTTT
-	TRBD1	TRBV29-1	TRBJ1-1	CSAGTGVTEAFF	TGCAGCGCTGGGACAGGGGTCACTGAAGCTTTCTTT
-	TRBD2	TRBV7-9	TRBJ2-1	CASSPTSGGPNEQFF	TGTGCCAGCAGCCCGACTAGCGGGGGGCCGAATGAGCAGTTCTTC
-	-	TRBV6-5	TRBJ2-1	CASSRPAGGYNEQFF	TGTGCCAGCAGCCGACCAGCGGGCGGCTACAATGAGCAGTTCTTC
-	TRBD1	TRBV2	TRBJ1-1	CASSGQVEAFF	TGTGCCAGCTCTGGACAGGTCGAAGCTTTCTTT
-	-	TRBV29-1	TRBJ2-3	CSARQILTDTQYF	TGCAGCGCCAGGCAGATACTCACAGATACGCAGTATTTT
few	-	TRBV6-1	TRBJ2-7	CASRQSSGNYEQYF	TGTGCCAGCAGGCAATCGAGTGGTAACTACGAGCAGTACTTC
-	TRBD1	TRBV6-6	TRBJ1-5	CASRWDSGGSNQPQHF	TGTGCCAGCAGGTGGGACTCAGGGGGTAGCAATCAGCCCCAGCATTTT
-	TRBD2	TRBV6-1	TRBJ2-2	CASSQGEGNTGELFF	TGTGCCAGCAGCCAAGGGGAGGGGAACACCGGGGAGCTGTTTTTT
few	-	TRBV12-5	TRBJ2-3	CASGLVQGDLHRDTQYF	TGTGCTAGTGGTTTGGTACAGGGTGACCTACACAGGGATACGCAGTATTTT
-	-	TRBV15	TRBJ1-1	CATSSGGRSTEAFF	TGTGCCACCAGCTCAGGAGGGCGGAGCACTGAAGCTTTCTTT
once	-	TRBV5-1	TRBJ2-2	CASSPNRAGGELFF	TGCGCCAGCAGCCCTAACAGGGCGGGCGGGGAGCTGTTTTTT
-	-	TRBV6-1	TRBJ2-7	CASKGGALAGEQYF	TGTGCCAGCAAGGGGGGGGCACTAGCCGGCGAGCAGTACTTC